These T cell receptor beta chains were read from a single sample in a study of blood T cells in healthy people across ages. One entry per CDR3 protein, called by TCRdb with MiXCR from the 5' RACE reads. The repertoire includes approximately 1.5 million distinct CDR3 sequences, 42% of them detected once, and about 4% sits in the top ten. What was sequenced was blood. All receptors come from a woman aged 18-35 years in good health. The CDR3 runs from the conserved cysteine through the conserved F or W. Fields, in order: V gene, J gene, clone size, D gene, CDR3 protein, CDR3 DNA. The D gene is left open where the match is weak. Clone size is given for some rows only: seen once, a few or many times, or a class if the clone is expanded.

v_call: TRBV29-1
j_call: TRBJ2-7
clone_size: few
d_call: TRBD1
cdr3_aa: CSVGQGVSYEQYF
cdr3_nt: TGCAGCGTGGGACAGGGGGTATCCTACGAGCAGTACTTC

v_call: TRBV29-1
j_call: TRBJ2-1
clone_size: NA
d_call: TRBD1
cdr3_aa: CSVGSGTGWLGEQFF
cdr3_nt: TGCAGCGTTGGGTCCGGGACAGGGTGGTTGGGTGAGCAGTTCTTC

v_call: TRBV10-3
j_call: TRBJ1-2
clone_size: few
d_call: NA
cdr3_aa: CAISEPGQRLGYTF
cdr3_nt: TGTGCCATCAGTGAGCCCGGACAGAGACTTGGCTACACCTTC

v_call: TRBV9
j_call: TRBJ1-4
clone_size: NA
d_call: NA
cdr3_aa: CASSPERGAEEKLFF
cdr3_nt: TGTGCCAGCAGCCCGGAGCGGGGGGCGGAGGAAAAACTGTTTTTT

v_call: TRBV7-2
j_call: TRBJ2-5
clone_size: NA
d_call: TRBD2
cdr3_aa: CASSLLAGKQETQYF
cdr3_nt: TGTGCCAGCAGCCTCCTAGCGGGAAAACAAGAGACCCAGTACTTC

v_call: TRBV20-1
j_call: TRBJ2-7
clone_size: NA
d_call: NA
cdr3_aa: CSAGPTSSYEQYF
cdr3_nt: TGCAGTGCTGGGCCAACGAGCTCCTACGAGCAGTACTTC

v_call: TRBV6-5
j_call: TRBJ1-2
clone_size: NA
d_call: NA
cdr3_aa: CASSSGRGVRNYGYTF
cdr3_nt: TGTGCCAGCAGTTCAGGAAGGGGGGTGCGAAACTATGGCTACACCTTC

v_call: TRBV7-9
j_call: TRBJ2-1
clone_size: many
d_call: NA
cdr3_aa: CASSFGTSYNEQFF
cdr3_nt: TGTGCCAGCAGCTTCGGTACCTCCTACAATGAGCAGTTCTTC

v_call: TRBV15
j_call: TRBJ2-2
clone_size: NA
d_call: NA
cdr3_aa: CATSRDQVVAGELFF
cdr3_nt: TGTGCCACCAGCAGAGATCAGGTTGTGGCCGGGGAGCTGTTTTTT

v_call: TRBV7-2
j_call: TRBJ2-5
clone_size: NA
d_call: TRBD2
cdr3_aa: CASRITGRGETQYF
cdr3_nt: TGTGCCAGCAGAATAACGGGGAGGGGTGAGACCCAGTACTTC

v_call: TRBV7-2
j_call: TRBJ2-2
clone_size: few
d_call: NA
cdr3_aa: CASSLFLNTGELFF
cdr3_nt: TGTGCCAGCAGCTTATTCCTGAACACCGGGGAGCTGTTTTTT

v_call: TRBV30
j_call: TRBJ2-3
clone_size: few
d_call: NA
cdr3_aa: CAWSVNRADTQYF
cdr3_nt: TGTGCCTGGAGTGTGAATAGGGCAGATACGCAGTATTTT

v_call: TRBV28
j_call: TRBJ1-1
clone_size: NA
d_call: NA
cdr3_aa: CASSLFDPRNTEAFF
cdr3_nt: TGTGCCAGCAGTTTATTCGACCCCAGGAACACTGAAGCTTTCTTT

v_call: TRBV20-1
j_call: TRBJ2-5
clone_size: NA
d_call: NA
cdr3_aa: CSARAGTGETQYF
cdr3_nt: TGCAGTGCTAGAGCAGGGACCGGGGAGACCCAGTACTTC

v_call: TRBV19
j_call: TRBJ2-3
clone_size: NA
d_call: NA
cdr3_aa: CASSNRGVQYTDTQYF
cdr3_nt: TGTGCCAGTAGTAACAGAGGGGTCCAGTACACAGATACGCAGTATTTT

v_call: TRBV29-1
j_call: TRBJ2-3
clone_size: few
d_call: NA
cdr3_aa: CSVGRLVSLGTQYF
cdr3_nt: TGCAGCGTTGGCCGGCTCGTCAGCTTAGGTACGCAGTATTTT

v_call: TRBV7-2
j_call: TRBJ2-1
clone_size: NA
d_call: TRBD2
cdr3_aa: CAGSLVGRLAGHNEQFF
cdr3_nt: TGTGCCGGCAGCTTAGTAGGCCGGCTAGCGGGTCACAATGAGCAGTTCTTC

v_call: TRBV7-9
j_call: TRBJ2-2
clone_size: NA
d_call: NA
cdr3_aa: CASSLSKRVTGELFF
cdr3_nt: TGTGCCAGCAGCTTAAGCAAAAGGGTTACCGGGGAGCTGTTTTTT

v_call: TRBV6-6
j_call: TRBJ1-5
clone_size: many
d_call: TRBD1
cdr3_aa: CASISGQGRQPQHF
cdr3_nt: TGTGCCAGCATCTCTGGACAGGGTAGGCAGCCCCAGCATTTT

v_call: TRBV20-1
j_call: TRBJ2-7
clone_size: NA
d_call: TRBD2
cdr3_aa: CSADLAGISYEQYF
cdr3_nt: TGCAGTGCAGATCTAGCGGGGATCTCCTACGAGCAGTACTTC

v_call: TRBV12-3/TRBV12-4
j_call: TRBJ1-5
clone_size: NA
d_call: TRBD1
cdr3_aa: CASSSRQGRQPQHF
cdr3_nt: TGTGCCAGCAGTTCAAGACAGGGTCGTCAGCCCCAGCATTTT

v_call: TRBV28
j_call: TRBJ1-1
clone_size: few
d_call: NA
cdr3_aa: CASSLYAMNTEAFF
cdr3_nt: TGTGCCAGCAGTTTATACGCTATGAACACTGAAGCTTTCTTT

v_call: TRBV15
j_call: TRBJ1-4
clone_size: NA
d_call: NA
cdr3_aa: CATSSTAINEKLFF
cdr3_nt: TGTGCCACCAGCAGTACAGCGATAAATGAAAAACTGTTTTTT

v_call: TRBV12-3/TRBV12-4
j_call: TRBJ1-6
clone_size: NA
d_call: NA
cdr3_aa: CASIPYSPLHF
cdr3_nt: TGTGCCAGCATCCCGTATTCACCCCTCCACTTT

v_call: TRBV20-1
j_call: TRBJ2-4
clone_size: few
d_call: TRBD1
cdr3_aa: CSASGQGTYNIQYF
cdr3_nt: TGCAGTGCTAGCGGACAGGGGACCTACAACATTCAGTACTTC

v_call: TRBV7-2
j_call: TRBJ1-2
clone_size: NA
d_call: NA
cdr3_aa: CASSRPLSNYGYTF
cdr3_nt: TGTGCCAGCAGCCGCCCCCTCTCGAACTATGGCTACACCTTC